Below, 21 T cell receptor beta chains from the same sample are listed, as sequenced in a study of T-cell reconstitution after alpha-beta-depleted transplantation in children. Unique molecular identifiers were used to barcode this TCRbeta library. TCRdb reprocessed the PCR reads with MiXCR, giving one entry per CDR3 protein. The table shows 98,000 or so distinct CDR3 sequences, with about 6.4% occurring only once. The source material was PBMCs, mostly from graft donor cells, sampled 360 days after TCRalphabeta/CD19-depleted stem cell transplant. These receptors originate from a male patient under 10 years old who had a stem cell transplant for acute lymphoblastic leukemia, so the T cells may come from the graft donor.

This rearrangement joins TRBV4-2 to TRBJ1-5; 7 nucleotides align to TRBD1. The CDR3 is 17 residues long. Losses at the gene ends were 1 base for V and 2 bases for J; bases not matched to a gene: 8. The germline V gene encodes CDR1 LGHNA and CDR2 YNFKEQ. CDR3 in DNA: TGTGCCAGCAGCCAAGGGCCAGCAGGGGGAGGCAATCAGCCCCAGCATTTT. Its protein product is CASSQGPAGGGNQPQHF.

This clonotype showed up many times. The rearrangement links TRBV29-1 to TRBJ2-7, with a tentative D call TRBD1 (5 bases). V was cut by 2 bases and J by 5 bases, with 16 bases left in between. CDR1 and CDR2 from the germline V gene are SQVTM and ANQGSEA. The CDR3 runs to 14 residues. The CDR3 protein is CSVENLGHGDEQYF. Here the CDR3 DNA reads TGCAGCGTTGAAAATTTGGGGCACGGAGACGAGCAGTACTTC.

In its sample, this clonotype was seen many times. The J gene is TRBJ2-1, the V gene TRBV11-2, with 11 bases identical to TRBD1. The CDR3 covers 16 residues. The ends lost 7 bases at V and 9 bases at J; junction bases unmatched: 14. Germline V CDR1 and CDR2: SGHAT, FQNNGV. CDR3 region: CASNYRYGTGGIEQFF. CDR3 nucleotides: TGTGCCAGCAACTACCGATATGGGACAGGGGGAATTGAGCAGTTCTTC.

This clonotype was counted many times. The CDR3 sequence is CASSQDETSYSYEQYF. CDR3 bases: TGTGCCAGCAGCCAAGATGAGACTAGCTATTCCTACGAGCAGTACTTC. The V and J genes are TRBV4-2 and TRBJ2-7; 7 bases are shared with TRBD2. The V segment lost 0 bases and the J segment 1 base; nucleotides outside the gene matches: 6. This CDR3 comprises 16 residues. Germline V gives CDR1 LGHNA, CDR2 YNFKEQ.

This clonotype was seen many times. V and J are TRBV5-1 and TRBJ2-3; perhaps TRBD2 as D (6 bases). V lost 0 bases to trimming and J lost 0 bases, with 17 bases between them. The CDR3 loop spans 18 amino acids. Germline-derived CDR1 and CDR2 are SGHRS and YFSETQ. The CDR3 bases are TGCGCCAGCAGCTTGGCCTGGGACTTTTACTCTAGCACAGATACGCAGTATTTT. Translated: CASSLAWDFYSSTDTQYF.

This clonotype was observed a few times. The V call is TRBV7-9, the J call TRBJ1-2, with D perhaps TRBD1 (5 bases). The V and J ends lost 4 bases and 8 bases respectively, with 20 bases between them. The germline gives CDR1 SEHNR, CDR2 FQNEAQ (reference sequence). The CDR3 totals 15 residues. The CDR3 region is CASSSPGEGAGGYTF. CDR3 sequence (DNA): TGTGCCAGCAGCTCCCCGGGGGAAGGGGCGGGAGGCTACACCTTC.

The chain recombines TRBV28 with TRBJ2-7; D is ambiguous. The CDR3 spans 11 residues. V gave up 4 bases and J gave up 7 bases, with 8 bases separating them. The germline V gene encodes CDR1 MDHEN and CDR2 SYDVKM. The DNA for the CDR3 is TGTGCCAGCAGTTCCCAAAGGGAGCAGTACTTC. This gives the protein CASSSQREQYF. The whole variable domain, remainder taken from reference TRBV28 and TRBJ2-7, is DVKVTQSSRYLVKRTGEKVFLECVQDMDHENMFWYRQDPGLGLRLIYFSYDVKMKEKGDIPEGYSVSREKKERFSLILESASTNQTSMYLCASSSQREQYFGPGTRLTVT.

In this sample, this clonotype turned up many times. This chain joins TRBV11-2 and TRBJ2-2; 7 bases agree with TRBD1. The CDR3 is 14 amino acids. V was clipped by 5 bases and J by 4 bases; unmatched bases: 4. CDR1 is SGHAT, CDR2 FQNNGV, per germline. In nucleotides, the CDR3 is TGTGCCAGCAGCAAGACAGGGTCCACCGGGGAGCTGTTTTTT. It specifies CASSKTGSTGELFF.

The sample holds a few counts of this clonotype. The rearrangement links TRBV7-9 to TRBJ2-7, with 8 bases lining up with TRBD2. J was trimmed by 6 bases and V by 8 bases; bases with no gene match: 6. Germline V gene sequence: CDR1 SEHNR, CDR2 FQNEAQ (reference sequence). The CDR3 sequence is 12 residues long. The CDR3 DNA is TGTGCCAGCCGGGGGGGTAATACCGAGCAGTACTTC. Translated: CASRGGNTEQYF.

The genes are TRBV9 and TRBJ1-5; no firm D call. Trimming removed 1 base from V and 6 bases from J, with 14 bases in between. The CDR3 is 15 amino acids. CDR1 and CDR2 (germline): SGDLS, YYNGEE. CDR3 region: CASSVKWRVTQPQHF. The CDR3 DNA is TGTGCCAGCAGCGTAAAGTGGAGGGTGACTCAGCCCCAGCATTTT.

This clonotype was observed a handful of times. This CDR3 is missing its conserved last phenylalanine or tryptophan, likely due to a read error. The chain combines TRBV11-2 with TRBJ1-6; D is unclear. Germline V gene data show CDR1 as SGHAT and CDR2 as FQNNGV. This CDR3 has 12 residues. V was clipped by 6 bases and J by 7 bases, with 7 bases between them. CDR3: CASSTTNSPLHY. In nucleotides, the CDR3 is TGTGCCAGCAGTACAACCAATTCACCCCTCCACTAT.

This clonotype was detected many times. V and J are TRBV29-1 and TRBJ2-3; D may match TRBD1 or TRBD2 (7 bases each). Germline V gene data show CDR1 as SQVTM and CDR2 as ANQGSEA. The ends were cut back, 7 bases at V and 4 bases at J, with 24 bases in the middle. The CDR3 extends over 16 amino acids. CDR3 loop: CSATRQGRGVADTQYF. Here the CDR3 DNA reads TGCAGCGCGACTCGACAGGGCCGGGGGGTTGCAGATACGCAGTATTTT.

A note on this clonotype: This could be a read error, since a much larger clone is one nucleotide away. No conserved phenylalanine or tryptophan is present at the end of the CDR3, so a read error is the likely explanation. The gene calls are TRBV6-5 and TRBJ1-1, with unresolved D. The germline V and J ends were trimmed by 2 bases and 3 bases, with 7 bases remaining between them. In germline, CDR1 is MNHEY, CDR2 SVGAGI. CDR3 length: 13 amino acids. The CDR3 DNA follows: TGTGCCAGCAGTTACGAAGGGTACACTGAAGCTTTCTCT. Translating gives CASSYEGYTEAFS.

V usage is TRBV18 and J usage is TRBJ2-1, with TRBD1 identical over 10 bases. Unmatched junction bases numbered 10, after V lost 6 bases and J lost 8 bases. Germline V gene data show CDR1 as KGHSH and CDR2 as LQKENI. CDR3 length: 15 residues. CDR3 region: CASSPRDRGAYEQFF. CDR3 sequence (DNA): TGTGCCAGCTCCCCCCGGGACAGGGGTGCCTATGAGCAGTTCTTC.

The genes are TRBV7-2 and TRBJ1-2; weak D call: TRBD1 (6 bases). This CDR3 has 14 amino acids. Per germline, CDR1 SGHTA and CDR2 FQGNSA. Trimming took 3 bases from V and 8 from J, leaving 16 bases between them. This CDR3 reads CASSFGGEVGGYTF. In nucleotides, the CDR3 is TGTGCCAGCAGCTTCGGGGGCGAGGTCGGCGGCTACACCTTC. Drawing the rest from reference TRBV7-2 and TRBJ1-2, the complete variable domain is GAGVSQSPSNKVTEKGKDVELRCDPISGHTALYWYRQSLGQGLEFLIYFQGNSAPDKSGLPSDRFSAERTGGSVSTLTIQRTQQEDSAVYLCASSFGGEVGGYTFGSGTRLTVV.

This clonotype was picked up many times. The chain has TRBV12-3 or TRBV12-4 and TRBJ1-4; D is ambiguous. V lost 6 bases, J lost 0 bases, and 8 bases lay in between. The CDR3 runs 14 residues. The CDR3 bases are TGTGCCAGCAGCCCCTTTGCAACTAATGAAAAACTGTTTTTT. As protein: CASSPFATNEKLFF.

This clonotype was detected only a few times. The chain couples TRBV7-9 to TRBJ2-3; weak D call: TRBD2 (5 bases). The germline V gene has CDR1 SEHNR and CDR2 FQNEAQ (reference sequence). The length of the CDR3 is 16 residues. Trimming stripped 1 base from V and 4 bases from J, with 15 bases between. The CDR3 region is CASSLGRTSTADTQYF. The CDR3 DNA reads as TGTGCCAGCAGCTTAGGGAGGACCAGTACCGCAGATACGCAGTATTTT.

This clonotype was picked up many times. This chain's CDR3 is CSALGGETQYF. The CDR3 bases are TGCAGTGCCCTGGGAGGAGAGACCCAGTACTTC. The chain uses TRBV20-1 and TRBJ2-5, with D possibly being TRBD2 (6 bases). The CDR3 runs to 11 residues. Germline V gene data show CDR1 as DFQATT and CDR2 as SNEGSKA (reference sequence). The V end lost 6 bases, the J end lost 4 bases, and 9 bases lay between the germline ends.

The chain combines TRBV28 with TRBJ1-2; D remains ambiguous. Germline CDR1 and CDR2: MDHEN and SYDVKM. The length of the CDR3 is 12 residues. Trimming shortened V by 2 bases and J by 4 bases, and 5 bases separated the two germline ends. The CDR3 nucleotides read TGTGCCAGCAGTTTAACACTCTATGGCTACACCTTC. Translated, it gives CASSLTLYGYTF.

This clonotype has ten or more counts. The rearrangement links TRBV12-3 or TRBV12-4 to TRBJ2-3, with TRBD1 matching 8 bases. The CDR3 extends over 16 amino acids. The V segment lost 2 bases and the J segment 3 bases; nucleotides outside the gene matches: 7. DNA of the CDR3: TGTGCCAGCAGTTTACGAATGAACAGGGGGACAGATACGCAGTATTTT. Amino acids: CASSLRMNRGTDTQYF.

This chain connects TRBV4-2 to TRBJ2-7, with 7 bases aligning to TRBD1. Germline-derived CDR1 and CDR2 are LGHNA and YNFKEQ. Germline trimming cut 4 bases from V and 0 bases from J; bases unmatched to any gene: 9. The CDR3 has 16 residues. The CDR3 DNA sequence: TGTGCCAGCAGCCGAGAAGGACAGGTGAGCTCCTACGAGCAGTACTTC. Amino acid sequence: CASSREGQVSSYEQYF.